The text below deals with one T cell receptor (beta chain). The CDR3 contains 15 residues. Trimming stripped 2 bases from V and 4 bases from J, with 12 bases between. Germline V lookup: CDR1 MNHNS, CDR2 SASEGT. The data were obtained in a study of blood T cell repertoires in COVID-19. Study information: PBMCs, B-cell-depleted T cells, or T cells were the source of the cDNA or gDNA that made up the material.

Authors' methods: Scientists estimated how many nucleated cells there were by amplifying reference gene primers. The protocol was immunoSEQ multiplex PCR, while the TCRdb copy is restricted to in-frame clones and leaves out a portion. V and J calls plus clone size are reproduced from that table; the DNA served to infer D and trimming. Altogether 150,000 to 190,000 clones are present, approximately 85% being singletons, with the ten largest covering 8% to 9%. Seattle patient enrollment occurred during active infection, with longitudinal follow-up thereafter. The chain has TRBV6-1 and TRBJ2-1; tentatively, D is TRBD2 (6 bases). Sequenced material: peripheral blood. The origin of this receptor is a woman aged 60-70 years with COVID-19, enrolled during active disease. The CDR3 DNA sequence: TGTGCCAGCAGTGAAAGGAGGGAGACTTACAATGAGCAGTTCTTC. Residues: CASSERRETYNEQFF.